This T cell receptor beta chain was recorded in a study of Tregs in tolerant kidney transplant recipients. Study summary: CFSE-labeled recipient PBMCs were cultured approximately 6 days with irradiated graft donor PBMCs, then FACS-sorted. Overall study findings and caveats: Validation in larger populations is needed because few patients were studied. Tregs expanded with activated donor B cells seemed most donor-specific.

Clones were sequenced by immunoSEQ multiplex PCR, and TCRdb holds only the in-frame ones, with some missing. The sample includes about 8,600 clones, approximately 45% of them seen just once. The CDR3 covers 13 residues. CDR1 is SGHNT and CDR2 is YYREEE in the germline V gene (reference sequence). V lost 4 bases, J lost 2 bases, and 9 bases lay in between. A word on this clone: Its antigen is undetermined.

Sequenced: CD4+ T cells from blood cultured with allogeneic cells. This chain joins TRBV5-4 and TRBJ1-2; unclear D gene. This clonotype was sampled from a human donor in good health. The DNA for the CDR3 is TGTGCCAGCAGCCCTCTCGGAAACTATGGCTACACCTTC. Its protein product is CASSPLGNYGYTF.